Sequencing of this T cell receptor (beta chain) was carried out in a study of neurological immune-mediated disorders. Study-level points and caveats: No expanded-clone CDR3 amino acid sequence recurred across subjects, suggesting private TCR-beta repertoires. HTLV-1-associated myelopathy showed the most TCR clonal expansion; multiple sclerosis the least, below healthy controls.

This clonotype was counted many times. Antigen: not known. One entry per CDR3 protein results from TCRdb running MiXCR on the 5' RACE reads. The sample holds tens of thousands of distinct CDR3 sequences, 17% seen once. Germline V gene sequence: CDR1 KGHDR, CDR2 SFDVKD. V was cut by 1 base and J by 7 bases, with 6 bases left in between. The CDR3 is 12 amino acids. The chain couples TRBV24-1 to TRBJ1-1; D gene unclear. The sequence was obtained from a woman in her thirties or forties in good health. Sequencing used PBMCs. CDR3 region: CATSDFGGEAFF. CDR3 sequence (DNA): TGTGCCACCAGTGATTTCGGCGGTGAAGCTTTCTTT.